A single sample gave rise to the 31 T cell receptor beta chains below, sequenced in a study of T cell repertoires in cytomegalovirus infection. Using its own MiXCR run on the reads, TCRdb lists one record per CDR3 protein. Among roughly 720,000 distinct CDR3 sequences, less than 40% were seen once, and the ten largest hold about 2.8%. Sequencing was carried out using PBMCs. These TCRs come from a human donor in good health (CMV status not recorded). Some clones in this sample may be carry-over from other donors' samples.

The chain recombines TRBV7-9 with TRBJ1-5; D gene ambiguous. The CDR3 has 14 amino acids. Germline values: CDR1 SEHNR, CDR2 FQNEAQ (reference sequence). V shed 5 bases and J shed 3 bases, with 11 bases lying between them. CDR3 sequence (DNA): TGTGCCAGCAGCCGAGGACGGAACAATCAGCCCCAGCATTTT. Its protein is CASSRGRNNQPQHF.

The chain is built from TRBV6-8 and TRBJ2-7; D possibly uses TRBD1 or TRBD2 (5 bases each). The CDR3 consists of 12 residues. In germline, CDR1 is MNHGY, CDR2 SAAAGT. CDR3 coding DNA: TGTGCTCTCGCAGAGGGGTTCTACGAGCAGTACTTC. It yields the protein CALAEGFYEQYF.

J is TRBJ2-7 and V is TRBV2, with D possibly TRBD1 on 6 matching bases. CDR1 is SNHLY and CDR2 is FYNNEI in the germline V gene. The CDR3 loop spans 13 amino acids. Trimming pared 1 base from V and 12 bases from J, leaving 16 bases between. Here the CDR3 DNA reads TGTGCCAGCAGTGAAGGTAGAACAGGGCGTCGGTACTTC. This gives the protein CASSEGRTGRRYF.

The J gene is TRBJ1-5, the V gene TRBV6-5, with unresolved D. The CDR3 sequence is 14 residues long. Germline CDR1 and CDR2: MNHEY and SVGAGI. V was trimmed by 3 bases and J by 6 bases, leaving 12 bases between them. CDR3 nucleotide sequence: TGTGCCAGCAGTTATCAAGTGGAGGGTCAGCCCCAGCATTTT. This encodes CASSYQVEGQPQHF.

Comments on this clonotype: At one of its ends the junction is not consistent with the germline gene, which may arise from a read error. The chain uses TRBV11-1 and TRBJ2-6; tentative D call: TRBD1 (5 bases). The CDR3 runs 15 residues. Germline-derived CDR1 and CDR2 are SGHAT and FQDESV (reference sequence). This CDR3 reads CASSLKIVGANGLTF. The CDR3 region has the DNA TGTGCCAGCAGCTTAAAGATTGTTGGGGCCAACGGCCTGACTTTC.

This clonotype was recorded once. The rearrangement uses TRBV28 and TRBJ2-2; 8 bases map to TRBD2. The CDR3 length is 15 residues. CDR1 MDHEN and CDR2 SYDVKM come from the germline V gene. The V and J ends lost 8 bases and 5 bases, in that order; junction bases with no gene match: 10. The CDR3 region is CASRPGLAVTGELFF. The CDR3 DNA is TGTGCCAGCCGGCCAGGACTAGCCGTAACCGGGGAGCTGTTTTTT.

The rearrangement joins TRBV6-2 or TRBV6-3 to TRBJ1-5; no clear D gene. Trimming removed 4 bases from V and 2 bases from J, with 12 bases in between. The CDR3 has 15 amino acids. The germline CDR1 and CDR2 sequences are MNHEY and SVGEGT. This chain's CDR3 is CASSSSHVGNQPQHF. CDR3 nucleotide sequence: TGTGCCAGCAGTTCCTCACATGTGGGCAATCAGCCCCAGCATTTT.

The rearrangement uses TRBV11-2 and TRBJ2-3; 7 bases are shared with TRBD2. Germline V gene sequence: CDR1 SGHAT, CDR2 FQNNGV. The V gene end was trimmed by 2 bases and the J gene end by 1 base; junction bases not matched to a gene: 6. The CDR3 is 16 amino acids. The CDR3 loop is CASSLLAGDGTDTQYF. CDR3 nucleotides: TGTGCCAGCAGCTTACTGGCGGGAGATGGCACAGATACGCAGTATTTT.

The rearrangement links TRBV29-1 to TRBJ1-1; D ambiguous. Germline values: CDR1 SQVTM, CDR2 ANQGSEA. V was cut by 4 bases and J by 0 bases, with 12 bases left in between. The CDR3 is made up of 14 amino acids. Here the CDR3 DNA reads TGCAGCGTTGTAATTCGGCACCTGAACACTGAAGCTTTCTTT. Protein sequence: CSVVIRHLNTEAFF.

The V call is TRBV24-1, the J call TRBJ2-1; D ambiguous. The germline gives CDR1 KGHDR, CDR2 SFDVKD. Trimming took 2 bases from V and 5 from J, leaving 12 bases between them. The CDR3 runs to 15 residues. CDR3 nucleotide sequence: TGTGCCACCAGTGATTCGACTTACTGGCACAATGAGCAGTTCTTC. Protein sequence: CATSDSTYWHNEQFF.

This clonotype came up once. Since no conserved phenylalanine or tryptophan closes the CDR3, a read error is the likely cause. This chain uses TRBV6-8 with TRBJ1-5; D unclear. This CDR3 is built from 16 residues. V dropped 3 bases and J dropped 2 bases, with 14 bases sitting between them. The germline V gene encodes CDR1 MNHGY and CDR2 SAAAGT. The CDR3 spells CASSYSGMGGNQPQHL. CDR3 DNA: TGTGCCAGCAGTTATTCGGGGATGGGAGGCAATCAGCCCCAGCATTTG.

For this clonotype: The junction differs from germline at one of its ends, possibly a read error. The rearrangement links TRBV20-1 to TRBJ2-7; possible D gene TRBD2, 6 bases. The CDR3 covers 18 residues. CDR1 is DFQATT, CDR2 SNEGSKA, per germline (reference sequence). The CDR3 is CSSRDLQPARLVSYEQYF. DNA for the CDR3: TGCAGTTCTAGAGATCTCCAGCCCGCCAGACTAGTCAGCTACGAGCAGTACTTC.

The genes are TRBV28 and TRBJ2-1; 10 bases match TRBD2. The CDR3 sequence is 18 residues long. CDR1 is MDHEN, CDR2 SYDVKM, per germline. Trimming cost V 5 bases and J 0 bases; bases outside gene matches: 10. The CDR3 spells CASSTIRSSGSSYNEQFF. The DNA for the CDR3 is TGTGCCAGCAGTACCATCCGCTCTAGCGGGAGCTCCTACAATGAGCAGTTCTTC.

This sequence joins TRBV7-7 and TRBJ2-5, with 8 positions matching TRBD2. The CDR3 extends over 14 amino acids. Germline CDR1 is SSHAT and CDR2 is FNYEAQ (reference sequence). DNA of the CDR3: TGTGCTAGCGACCCCGGGGGGGCGTTGGAGACCCAGTACTTC. It is translated as CASDPGGALETQYF.

Notes on this clonotype: One junction end does not reproduce the germline sequence, and a read error may be involved. This chain joins TRBV14 and TRBJ1-1; a possible D gene is TRBD1 (5 bases). Germline lookup yields CDR1 SGHDN and CDR2 FVKESK. There are 13 residues in the CDR3. CDR3 coding DNA: TGTGCCAGCAGCCTTGCAGGGTACACTGAAGCTTTATTT. This sequence encodes CASSLAGYTEALF. The whole variable domain, remainder taken from reference TRBV14 and TRBJ1-1, is EAGVTQFPSHSVIEKGQTVTLRCDPISGHDNLYWYRRVMGKEIKFLLHFVKESKQDESGMPNNRFLAERTGGTYSTLKVQPAELEDSGVYFCASSLAGYTEALFGQGTRLTVV.

This clonotype was seen at least ten times. The rearrangement uses TRBV4-2 and TRBJ2-1, with 15 bases that match TRBD2. The CDR3 totals 19 residues. Germline loops: CDR1 LGHNA, CDR2 YNFKEQ. J lost 3 bases, V lost 1 base, and 7 bases had no gene match. DNA of the CDR3: TGTGCCAGCAGCCAAGTCCCGGGACTAGCGGGGGGTGACTACAATGAGCAGTTCTTC. Translation: CASSQVPGLAGGDYNEQFF.

This clonotype was counted only a few times. V usage is TRBV19 and J usage is TRBJ2-7; no firm D call. This CDR3 has 14 amino acids. Germline V CDR1 and CDR2: LNHDA, SQIVND (reference sequence). Trimming shortened V by 6 bases and J by 0 bases, and 12 bases separated the two germline ends. The CDR3 DNA follows: TGTGCCAGTAGCCCAGGCGGAATCTCCTACGAGCAGTACTTC. Its translation is CASSPGGISYEQYF.

The gene calls are TRBV28 and TRBJ1-3; unclear D gene. Germline-derived CDR1 and CDR2 are MDHEN and SYDVKM. V was shortened by 1 base and J by 14 bases, with 15 bases between the two germline ends. The CDR3 length is 13 residues. In nucleotides, the CDR3 is TGTGCCAGCAGTTTATTGGACGGCGGTTTATTATATTTT. As protein: CASSLLDGGLLYF.

CDR3 residues: CASSPGTGSSQPQHF. The CDR3 bases are TGTGCCAGCAGTCCGGGGACAGGTTCGAGTCAGCCCCAGCATTTT. The chain carries TRBV12-3 or TRBV12-4 and TRBJ1-5, with TRBD1 matching over 8 bases. J lost 6 bases, V lost 5 bases, and 9 bases had no gene match. There are 15 residues in the CDR3.

There are many counts of this clonotype. The rearrangement links TRBV7-8 to TRBJ2-1; D gene unclear. The CDR3 sequence is 16 residues long. V was clipped by 1 base and J by 1 base, with 11 bases between them. Germline CDR1 reads SGHVS; CDR2 reads FQNEAQ. CDR3 coding DNA: TGTGCCAGCAGCTTAGATGGCTCAAGATCCTACAATGAGCAGTTCTTC. This gives the protein CASSLDGSRSYNEQFF.

In DNA form, the CDR3 reads TGTGCCAGCAGCTTAGCGCCGAAGAGGGTAAATTCACCCCTCCACTTT. As protein: CASSLAPKRVNSPLHF. The chain recombines TRBV7-6 with TRBJ1-6; D is unclear. This CDR3 comprises 16 residues. In germline, CDR1 is SGHVS, CDR2 FNYEAQ. Deletions cut 0 bases from V and 7 bases from J, with 13 bases between.

The V call is TRBV15, the J call TRBJ1-1, with 7 bases aligning to TRBD1. The V gene end was trimmed by 2 bases and the J gene end by 3 bases; junction bases not matched to a gene: 9. The CDR3 covers 16 residues. Germline V gene lookup returns CDR1 LNHNV and CDR2 YYDKDF (reference sequence). CDR3 sequence (DNA): TGTGCCACCAGCAGATTACCGACAGGGTGGGACACTGAAGCTTTCTTT. This gives the protein CATSRLPTGWDTEAFF.

About this clonotype: A much larger clone sits a single nucleotide away, making a read error possible. The rearrangement joins TRBV7-6 to TRBJ2-1, with 7 bases that match TRBD2. Trimming removed 1 base from V and 4 bases from J; junction bases left unmatched: 13. The CDR3 sequence is 18 residues long. Germline V lookup: CDR1 SGHVS, CDR2 FNYEAQ. CDR3 sequence (DNA): TGTGCCAGCAGCTTAGTTGGGGAGGGAATAATTGTGTACAATGAGCAGTTCTTC. This gives the protein CASSLVGEGIIVYNEQFF.

This clonotype appeared many times. This chain uses TRBV7-2 with TRBJ2-7; 7 bases agree with TRBD2. This CDR3 spans 15 amino acids. Trimming removed 3 bases from V and 2 bases from J; junction bases left unmatched: 7. Germline V lookup: CDR1 SGHTA, CDR2 FQGNSA. DNA for the CDR3: TGTGCCAGCAGCTTCCCTGGCGGGGGTACCTACGAGCAGTACTTC. As protein: CASSFPGGGTYEQYF.

DNA of the CDR3: TGTGCCAGCAGCTTGGGGGGCAGGGGGGGGAACACTGAAGCTTTCTTT. This encodes CASSLGGRGGNTEAFF. V and J are TRBV5-4 and TRBJ1-1; TRBD1 matches 7 bases. Germline lookup yields CDR1 SGHNT and CDR2 YYREEE (reference sequence). Trimming cost V 0 bases and J 1 base; bases outside gene matches: 6. The CDR3 runs 16 residues.

V usage is TRBV6-5 and J usage is TRBJ1-1; the D gene is possibly TRBD1 (5 bases). CDR3 length equals 16 residues. Germline V CDR1 and CDR2: MNHEY, SVGAGI. V was pared by 5 bases and J by 1 base, with 17 bases between. The CDR3 spells CASSLIAAGQNTEAFF. Here the CDR3 DNA reads TGTGCCAGCAGTCTGATTGCGGCAGGACAGAACACTGAAGCTTTCTTT.

CDR3 sequence reads: CASSLAPRAGIFPPKVVTDTQYF. The CDR3 DNA reads TGTGCCAGCAGCTTAGCCCCCAGGGCTGGTATATTTCCGCCTAAAGTGGTTACAGATACGCAGTATTTT. This chain connects TRBV7-2 to TRBJ2-3; D possibly corresponds to TRBD1 (5 bases). The CDR3 contains 23 residues. Germline CDR1 and CDR2: SGHTA and FQGNSA. V lost 0 bases to trimming and J lost 3 bases, with 34 bases between them.

This clonotype was recorded at least ten times. The chain combines TRBV7-9 with TRBJ1-6; D is possibly TRBD1 (5 bases). CDR1 SEHNR and CDR2 FQNEAQ come from the germline V gene (reference sequence). The CDR3 runs to 14 residues. The V end lost 3 bases, the J end lost 9 bases, and 12 bases lay between the germline ends. CDR3 sequence reads: CASSLGVRSSPLHF. In DNA, the CDR3 is TGTGCCAGCAGCTTGGGGGTTCGGAGTTCACCCCTCCACTTT.

This clonotype was seen only a few times. This chain connects TRBV11-3 to TRBJ2-1; weak D call: TRBD1 (5 bases). V gave up 0 bases and J gave up 9 bases, with 15 bases separating them. Germline CDR1 reads SGHNT; CDR2 reads YENEEA. The CDR3 totals 15 residues. The CDR3 region is CASSLDHAGNTEQFF. CDR3 DNA sequence: TGTGCCAGCAGCTTAGATCATGCAGGGAACACTGAGCAGTTCTTC.

About this clonotype itself: It may be a read error: a sequence one base away is much more abundant. The chain uses TRBV7-2 and TRBJ2-1; TRBD1 matches 7 bases. Germline CDR1 is SGHTA and CDR2 is FQGNSA. J gave up 4 bases and V 5 bases, and 5 bases lay outside the gene matches. The CDR3 covers 14 residues. CDR3: CASSQMGQYNEQFF. CDR3 DNA: TGTGCCAGCAGCCAGATGGGACAGTACAATGAGCAGTTCTTC.

V is TRBV12-3 or TRBV12-4 and J is TRBJ1-6; 12 bases agree with TRBD1. This CDR3 is built from 16 residues. V shed 6 bases, J shed 6 bases, and the junction held 6 bases outside the gene matches. The CDR3 protein is CASRVGQGASNSPLHF. For the CDR3, the DNA is TGTGCCAGCAGAGTGGGACAGGGGGCTTCTAATTCACCCCTCCACTTT.